This T cell receptor beta chain was found in a study of T cells after yellow fever vaccination. As for the study in general: SMART-Seq v4 Ultra Low Input prepared the low-cell-number fractions.

5'RACE template switching added a universal primer site and UMIs to TCR cDNA. TCRdb itself ran the 5' RACE reads through MiXCR, one entry per CDR3 protein. The sample records 300,000 to 400,000 distinct CDR3 sequences, under 5% being singletons. The CDR3 covers 13 residues. V was clipped by 0 bases and J by 13 bases, with 13 bases between them. CDR1 and CDR2 (germline): WSHSY, SAAADI. This clonotype showed up just a few times. The gene calls are TRBV10-2 and TRBJ2-1; perhaps TRBD2 as D (6 bases). Specimen: PBMCs, collected 5 days after the yellow fever booster vaccination. The receptor comes from a man aged 18 to 30 who received the YFV17D yellow fever vaccine. The CDR3 DNA follows: TGCGCCAGCAGTGAGTCAGTAGGCGGGAACCAGTTCTTC. Amino acids: CASSESVGGNQFF.